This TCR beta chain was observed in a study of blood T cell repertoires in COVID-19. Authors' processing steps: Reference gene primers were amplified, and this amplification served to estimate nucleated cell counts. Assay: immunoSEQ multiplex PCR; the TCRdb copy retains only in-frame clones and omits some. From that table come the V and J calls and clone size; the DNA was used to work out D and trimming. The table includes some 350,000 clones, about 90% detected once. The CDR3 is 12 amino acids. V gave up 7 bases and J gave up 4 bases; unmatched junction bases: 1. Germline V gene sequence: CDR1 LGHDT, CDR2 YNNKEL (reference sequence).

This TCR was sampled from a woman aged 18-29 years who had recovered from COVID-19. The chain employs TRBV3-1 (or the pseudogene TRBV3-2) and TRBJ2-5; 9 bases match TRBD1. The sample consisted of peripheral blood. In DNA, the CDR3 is TGTGCCAGCAAGACAGGGGGAGAGACCCAGTACTTC. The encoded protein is CASKTGGETQYF.